Listed below are T cell receptor beta chains from one sample, sequenced in a study of T cells in Graves' hyperthyroidism and ophthalmopathy. TCRdb re-called the multiplex PCR reads with MiXCR, one entry per CDR3 protein. The sample contains around 300,000 distinct CDR3 sequences, approximately 15% of which appear only once. The specimen was blood. The source of these receptors is a woman in her twenties or thirties with Graves' hyperthyroidism. CDR3s include the opening cysteine and the closing phenylalanine or tryptophan. A D gene is named only where the DNA matches it firmly. Size values are once, few and many counts, or a class for expanded clones, and some rows have none.

J gene	D gene	V gene	CDR3 length	clone size	CDR3 DNA	CDR3 protein
TRBJ2-1	.	TRBV11-2	14	many	TGTGCCAGCAGCTTAGATCTCGTCTACAATGAGCAGTTCTTC	CASSLDLVYNEQFF
TRBJ2-3	TRBD2	TRBV6-1	16	.	TGTGCCAGCAGCAATGCCGGGACTAGCGGGAGAGATACGCAGTATTTT	CASSNAGTSGRDTQYF
TRBJ2-7	.	TRBV11-2	15	.	TGTGCCAGCAGCACCCACCGGGGCCGAGTCTACGAGCAGTACTTC	CASSTHRGRVYEQYF
TRBJ1-5	.	TRBV3-1	17	.	TGTGCCAGCAGCCCCACGGCGGGCGGTTATAGCAATCAGCCCCAGCATTTT	CASSPTAGGYSNQPQHF
TRBJ2-1	TRBD2	TRBV28	16	many	TGTGCCAGCAGCCATGCGGGACTAGCGGGGGTCAATGAGCAGTTCTTC	CASSHAGLAGVNEQFF
TRBJ1-4	.	TRBV20-1	13	.	TGCAGTGCAGGAGCAGGGGTTTCGGAAAAACTGTTTTTT	CSAGAGVSEKLFF
TRBJ2-7	TRBD2	TRBV28	14	many	TGTGCCAGCAAGAATAGCGGGAGCTCCTACGAGCAGTACTTC	CASKNSGSSYEQYF
TRBJ2-1	TRBD2	TRBV7-8	16	.	TGTGCCAGCAGCCTCCAGCCTAGCGGAGCTGACAATGAGCAGTTCTTC	CASSLQPSGADNEQFF
TRBJ2-5	.	TRBV20-1	17	few	TGCAGTGCTAGATTACCAGCGGCGCTCTCTTCCGCAGAGACCCAGTACTTC	CSARLPAALSSAETQYF
TRBJ1-4	.	TRBV12-3/TRBV12-4	14	.	TGTGCCAGCAGTTACAGGGCCCCTAATGAAAAACTGTTTTTT	CASSYRAPNEKLFF
TRBJ2-1	.	TRBV6-2/TRBV6-3	16	many	TGTGCCAGCAGTTGGGATCAGGGAATCTCCTACAATGAGCAGTTCTTC	CASSWDQGISYNEQFF
TRBJ1-5	.	TRBV5-5	14	.	TGTGCCAGCAGCTTGTGGGGGGCGCGTCAGCCCCAGCATTTT	CASSLWGARQPQHF
TRBJ1-2	TRBD1	TRBV20-1	16	many	TGCAGTGCTAGCGAATTCCGGACAGGGGCCCGCTTTGGCTACACCTTC	CSASEFRTGARFGYTF
TRBJ2-4	.	TRBV7-8	13	.	TGTGCCAGCAGCTTGGGTCGGGTGAACATTCAGTACTTC	CASSLGRVNIQYF
TRBJ1-4	TRBD1	TRBV28	14	many	TGTGCCAGCAGTTTTTCGCAGGGGGCGCAAAAACTGTTTTTT	CASSFSQGAQKLFF
TRBJ2-1	TRBD2	TRBV3-1	16	.	TGTGCCAGCAGCCAATGGGGGGGACTAGCGGGTAATGAGCAGTTCTTC	CASSQWGGLAGNEQFF
TRBJ2-1	.	TRBV2	13	many	TGTGCCAGCAAAGTGGGGATCGCAGGGGAGCAGTTCTTC	CASKVGIAGEQFF
TRBJ2-7	.	TRBV29-1	13	many	TGCAGCGGCGTGACGGGTTTGGGGCTCGAGCAGTACTTC	CSGVTGLGLEQYF
TRBJ2-2	TRBD1	TRBV4-2	16	.	TGTGCCAGCAGCACTCGGGACAGGGAATACACCGGGGAGCTGTTTTTT	CASSTRDREYTGELFF
TRBJ2-1	TRBD2	TRBV3-1	14	few	TGTGCCAGCGGAGGGACTAGCGGATACAATGAGCAGTTCTTC	CASGGTSGYNEQFF
TRBJ2-7	.	TRBV6-1	13	many	TGTGCCAGCAGGGAGGCTAGCTCCTACGAGCAGTACTTC	CASREASSYEQYF
TRBJ2-1	.	TRBV29-1	12	many	TGCAGCGTTGACCAGGGAAGGGATGAGCAGTTCTTC	CSVDQGRDEQFF
TRBJ2-2	.	TRBV7-8	14	.	TGTGCCAGCAGGGCGACAGTTAACACCGGGGAGCTGTTTTTT	CASRATVNTGELFF
TRBJ2-1	TRBD2	TRBV2	15	many	TGTGCCAGCAGTGGGGTAGCGGGAGGGATTAATGAGCAGTTCTTC	CASSGVAGGINEQFF
TRBJ2-1	TRBD2	TRBV12-3/TRBV12-4	15	many	TGTGCCAGCAGTTTTGGGACTAGCGGGAGCTATGAGCAGTTCTTC	CASSFGTSGSYEQFF
TRBJ2-5	TRBD2	TRBV20-1	13	many	TGCAGTGCTAGACTCGCGGGAGGGGGGACCCAGTACTTC	CSARLAGGGTQYF
TRBJ2-1	TRBD2	TRBV30	17	.	TGTGCCTGCGACTTCGAGCGGGAGGACCCCGAGGGCCATGAGCAGTTCTTC	CACDFEREDPEGHEQFF
TRBJ2-3	TRBD2	TRBV7-2	15	.	TGTGCCAGCAACCCCGGACTAGCGGGCACAGATACGCAGTATTTT	CASNPGLAGTDTQYF
TRBJ1-5	TRBD1	TRBV6-1	13	many	TGTGCCAGCAGGGGGACAGGGGGACAGCCCCAGCATTTT	CASRGTGGQPQHF
TRBJ2-2	.	TRBV7-2	17	few	TGTGCCAGCAGCTTAGATTTGAGGGCTTCGAACACCGGGGAGCTGTTTTTT	CASSLDLRASNTGELFF
TRBJ2-5	TRBD2	TRBV11-2	22	many	TGTGCCAGCAGCTTAGTTCGTGAGTCGACCTGGCCCCCGCGGGAGGGCCAAGAGACCCAGTACTTC	CASSLVRESTWPPREGQETQYF
TRBJ1-1	.	TRBV20-1	12	many	TGCAGTGCTAGAGGGGACTTCGTTGAAGCTTTCTTT	CSARGDFVEAFF
TRBJ2-7	.	TRBV7-2	15	many	TGTGCCAGCAGCCCCCAAAGGGGTCACACAGGCGAGCAGTACTTC	CASSPQRGHTGEQYF
TRBJ1-1	.	TRBV12-3/TRBV12-4	15	many	TGTGCCAGCAGTTTAGCTGGGGGGGGGGGCGCCGTAGCTTTCTTT	CASSLAGGGGAVAFF
TRBJ1-5	TRBD1	TRBV20-1	19	.	TGCAGTGCTAGAGATGGCACAGGGGGGGGTCTATATAGCAATCAGCCCCAGCATTTT	CSARDGTGGGLYSNQPQHF
TRBJ2-1	TRBD2	TRBV5-6	15	many	TGTGCCAGCAGCCGGAGACTAGCGGGGTCAAGTGAGCAGTTCTTC	CASSRRLAGSSEQFF
TRBJ2-7	TRBD1	TRBV27	15	.	TGTGCCAGCAGCCGCCGGACAGGATCATCGGACGAGCAGTACTTC	CASSRRTGSSDEQYF
TRBJ1-5	.	TRBV6-1	14	few	TGTGCCAGCAGTGACAAGAATAGCAATCAGCCCCAGCATTTT	CASSDKNSNQPQHF
TRBJ2-3	TRBD1	TRBV7-6	14	many	TGTGCCAGCAGCTCGGGACAGGCGGCAGATACGCAGTATTTT	CASSSGQAADTQYF
TRBJ2-3	.	TRBV27	13	many	TGTGCCAGCAGCCTCACAGGCACAGATACGCAGTATTTT	CASSLTGTDTQYF
TRBJ1-3	.	TRBV18	14	few	TGTGCCAGCTCACCACCAACGGCGGGAAACACCATATATTTT	CASSPPTAGNTIYF
TRBJ1-1	.	TRBV6-1	13	many	TGTGCCAACAAGCAAAGGACAGACACTGAAGCTTTCTTT	CANKQRTDTEAFF
TRBJ2-7	.	TRBV12-3/TRBV12-4	11	.	TGTGCCAGCAGTATCTCAAAGGAGCAGTACTTC	CASSISKEQYF
TRBJ2-2	TRBD2	TRBV9	16	few	TGTGCCAGCAGCGTAGAGTTAGGACTAGCGGCCGGGGAGCTGTTTTTT	CASSVELGLAAGELFF
TRBJ2-3	TRBD1	TRBV12-3/TRBV12-4	17	few	TGTGCCAGCAGTAAACTCATGTTCGGGACAGGCAGAGATACGCAGTATTTT	CASSKLMFGTGRDTQYF
TRBJ2-1	.	TRBV20-1	14	.	TGCAGTGCTAACATCCCTACAGGGTACAATGAGCAGTTCTTC	CSANIPTGYNEQFF
TRBJ1-5	.	TRBV28	16	.	TGTGCCAGCAGCCCGTTCCCGGCAGCCATCAATCAGCCCCAGCATTTT	CASSPFPAAINQPQHF
TRBJ2-2	TRBD2	TRBV18	21	few	TGTGCCAGCTCACCATCAGCGTCGGCTATAGCGGGACGACCGAACACCGGGGAGCTGTTTTTT	CASSPSASAIAGRPNTGELFF
TRBJ2-7	.	TRBV12-3/TRBV12-4	13	.	TGTGCCAGCGGGGCTAGCTTTTCCTACGAGCAGTACTTC	CASGASFSYEQYF
TRBJ1-1	.	TRBV28	12	many	TGTGCCAGCAGTTTTGGGAGCACTGAAGCTTTCTTT	CASSFGSTEAFF
TRBJ2-6	.	TRBV7-2	15	many	TGTGCCAGCAGCCCGAGGGTTTCGGGGGCCAACGTCCTGACTTTC	CASSPRVSGANVLTF
TRBJ2-2	TRBD2	TRBV11-3	16	few	TGTGCCAGCAGCTTACTAGCGGGGACGAACACCGGGGAGCTGTTTTTT	CASSLLAGTNTGELFF
TRBJ1-6	.	TRBV25-1	14	.	TGTGCCAGCAGTGAATTGGGTAGTAGATCACCCCTCCACTTT	CASSELGSRSPLHF
TRBJ2-7	.	TRBV30	12	.	TGTGCCTGGAGTGTCCGGCACTACGAGCAGTACTTC	CAWSVRHYEQYF